These T cell receptor beta chains were read from a single sample in a study of cytomegalovirus exposure and HLA in healthy donors. Assay: immunoSEQ multiplex PCR; the TCRdb copy retains only in-frame clones and omits some. The table lists about 97,000 clones, 65% to 85% of them singletons. Sequencing input: PBMCs. These receptors originate from a man aged 35 to 55 in good health and CMV-seropositive. CDR3s include the opening cysteine and the closing phenylalanine or tryptophan. The D gene is left open where the match is weak. Only some rows state a clone size, as once, few, many or a class for expanded clones.

D	V	length	J	size	CDR3	DNA
TRBD1	TRBV27	13	TRBJ2-1	-	CASSLNRGNEQFF	TGTGCCAGCAGTTTGAACAGGGGCAATGAGCAGTTCTTC
TRBD1	TRBV5-8	18	TRBJ2-7	-	CASSLGGTGGSSSYEQYF	TGTGCCAGCAGCTTGGGGGGGACAGGCGGGTCGTCTTCCTACGAGCAGTACTTC
-	TRBV6-5	15	TRBJ2-2	-	CASRRQALNTGELFF	TGTGCCAGCAGGAGACAGGCATTGAACACCGGGGAGCTGTTTTTT
TRBD2	TRBV27	16	TRBJ2-1	-	CASSGKSGSPNNEQFF	TGTGCCAGCAGTGGAAAGAGCGGGAGCCCAAACAATGAGCAGTTCTTC
-	TRBV29-1	11	TRBJ2-5	-	CSWGDLETQYF	TGCAGCTGGGGGGATTTGGAGACCCAGTACTTC
TRBD1	TRBV25-1	17	TRBJ2-6	-	CASSPGTGVSGANVLTF	TGTGCCAGCAGCCCCGGGACAGGGGTGTCTGGGGCCAACGTCCTGACTTTC
TRBD1	TRBV11-2	16	TRBJ2-5	-	CASSFRTGTPQETQYF	TGTGCCAGCAGCTTTAGGACAGGGACCCCGCAGGAGACCCAGTACTTC
-	TRBV6-1	10	TRBJ1-1	-	CASSDREAFF	TGTGCCAGCAGTGACAGGGAAGCTTTCTTT
-	TRBV14	14	TRBJ1-6	-	CASSQDRGNSPLHF	TGTGCCAGCAGCCAAGATCGGGGGAATTCACCCCTCCACTTT
-	TRBV5-6	16	TRBJ1-3	-	CASSLGAGPSGNTIYF	TGTGCCAGCAGCTTGGGTGCAGGGCCCTCTGGAAACACCATATATTTT
TRBD2	TRBV5-1	17	TRBJ2-1	-	CASSPSGTSGIYNEQFF	TGCGCCAGCAGCCCCTCCGGGACTAGCGGGATTTACAATGAGCAGTTCTTC
TRBD2	TRBV5-6	18	TRBJ2-7	-	CASNIQGGLAGGRNEQYF	TGTGCCAGCAATATACAGGGGGGACTAGCGGGGGGCCGGAACGAGCAGTACTTC
-	TRBV5-4	15	TRBJ1-2	-	CASSLGGVAHYGYTF	TGTGCCAGCAGCTTGGGGGGCGTGGCACACTATGGCTACACCTTC
TRBD1	TRBV4-2	18	TRBJ1-1	few	CASSQARDRGILNTEAFF	TGTGCCAGCAGCCAAGCCCGGGACAGGGGTATTTTGAACACTGAAGCTTTCTTT
-	TRBV29-1	12	TRBJ2-3	few	CSVDAEADTQYF	TGCAGCGTTGATGCAGAGGCGGATACGCAGTATTTT
TRBD2	TRBV10-2	14	TRBJ2-1	-	CASLGLAGDNEQFF	TGCGCCAGCCTGGGACTAGCGGGGGACAATGAGCAGTTCTTC
-	TRBV6-1	14	TRBJ1-4	-	CASRPGSTNEKLFF	TGTGCCAGCAGGCCAGGGTCAACTAATGAAAAACTGTTTTTT
TRBD2	TRBV4-1	16	TRBJ2-3	-	CASSRTAGGATDTQYF	TGCGCCAGCAGCCGGACCGCGGGGGGGGCAACAGATACGCAGTATTTT
TRBD1	TRBV29-1	12	TRBJ1-2	-	CSVEGDRSGYTF	TGCAGCGTGGAAGGGGACAGATCGGGCTACACCTTC
TRBD1	TRBV4-1	16	TRBJ1-2	-	CASSPGQGQTNYGYTF	TGCGCCAGCAGCCCGGGACAGGGGCAAACTAACTATGGCTACACCTTC
-	TRBV11-2	15	TRBJ2-1	few	CASSLPLSSYNEQFF	TGTGCCAGCAGCTTACCTTTGAGCTCCTACAATGAGCAGTTCTTC
TRBD1	TRBV19	14	TRBJ1-5	-	CASGLPGQDQPQHF	TGTGCCAGTGGCTTACCGGGACAGGATCAGCCCCAGCATTTT
TRBD1	TRBV19	15	TRBJ1-5	few	CASTLSRRGNQPQHF	TGTGCCAGTACCTTATCCCGCAGGGGGAATCAGCCCCAGCATTTT
-	TRBV9	13	TRBJ2-1	-	CASSADRLGEQFF	TGTGCCAGCAGCGCGGACAGACTGGGTGAGCAGTTCTTC
TRBD1	TRBV7-9	15	TRBJ1-6	-	CSSSLWDRGFSPLHF	TGTTCCAGCAGCTTATGGGACAGGGGTTTTTCACCCCTCCACTTT
TRBD1	TRBV28	13	TRBJ1-2	-	CASRGQDEYGYTF	TGTGCCAGCAGGGGACAGGACGAGTATGGCTACACCTTC
TRBD2	TRBV7-8	17	TRBJ2-7	-	CASSLGGGGAFPYEQYF	TGTGCCAGCAGCTTAGGAGGCGGGGGTGCCTTTCCCTACGAGCAGTACTTC
-	TRBV19	14	TRBJ1-2	once	CASSIGSTGYGYTF	TGTGCCAGTAGTATCGGGTCAACTGGATATGGCTACACCTTC
TRBD1	TRBV2	15	TRBJ1-1	-	CASTHRGQRDTEAFF	TGTGCCAGCACTCACAGGGGACAAAGGGACACTGAAGCTTTCTTT
-	TRBV29-1	14	TRBJ1-2	once	CSVDRGPTWDGYTF	TGCAGCGTTGACAGGGGACCGACCTGGGATGGCTACACCTTC
-	TRBV27	14	TRBJ1-1	few	CASSFRGPNTEAFF	TGTGCCAGCAGTTTCAGGGGCCCGAACACTGAAGCTTTCTTT
TRBD1	TRBV19	16	TRBJ1-2	once	CASSIGGQGRHYGYTF	TGTGCCAGTAGTATAGGGGGACAGGGGAGACACTATGGCTACACCTTC
-	TRBV12-2	16	TRBJ2-1	once	CASRLGRTDAYNEQFF	TGTGCAAGTCGCTTAGGGCGGACAGATGCCTACAATGAGCAGTTCTTC
-	TRBV27	12	TRBJ2-3	-	CASSQGGDTQYF	TGTGCCAGCAGCCAGGGAGGAGATACGCAGTATTTT
-	TRBV5-6	14	TRBJ1-6	-	CASSLGGSGSPLHF	TGTGCCAGCAGCTTGGGCGGGTCCGGGTCACCCCTCCACTTT
-	TRBV6-5	13	TRBJ1-1	once	CASSYSRNTEAFF	TGTGCCAGCAGTTACTCGCGGAACACTGAAGCTTTCTTT
-	TRBV5-5	13	TRBJ1-2	-	CASSLGGGSGYTF	TGTGCCAGCAGCTTGGGCGGAGGCTCGGGCTACACCTTC
TRBD2	TRBV4-2	14	TRBJ2-3	-	CASSQDRTSYTQYF	TGTGCCAGCAGCCAAGATCGGACTAGCTATACGCAGTATTTT
TRBD2	TRBV6-6	16	TRBJ2-7	-	CASTNKRSGANYEQYF	TGTGCCAGCACCAACAAACGTAGCGGGGCAAACTACGAGCAGTACTTC
-	TRBV13	15	TRBJ2-4	-	CASSTPGVAKNIQYF	TGTGCCAGCAGCACCCCGGGAGTAGCCAAAAACATTCAGTACTTC
-	TRBV30	13	TRBJ2-7	once	CAWSPDTNYEQYF	TGTGCCTGGTCACCGGACACCAACTACGAGCAGTACTTC
-	TRBV2	15	TRBJ2-7	-	CASSELDSISYEQYF	TGTGCCAGCAGTGAACTGGACAGTATCTCCTACGAGCAGTACTTC
-	TRBV5-1	14	TRBJ1-1	-	CASSERQNNTEAFF	TGCGCCAGCAGCGAAAGACAGAACAACACTGAAGCTTTCTTT
TRBD1	TRBV14	18	TRBJ2-3	-	CASSPNDWTGWAPDTQYF	TGTGCCAGCAGCCCCAATGACTGGACAGGCTGGGCACCAGATACGCAGTATTTT
TRBD2	TRBV5-4	17	TRBJ2-1	-	CASSPGTSGGFNNEQFF	TGTGCCAGCAGCCCTGGGACTAGCGGGGGGTTTAACAATGAGCAGTTCTTC